Listed below are T cell receptor beta chains from one sample, sequenced in a study of vaccination effects on CD4 cells after COVID-19. Libraries were prepared by immunoSEQ multiplex PCR; TCRdb keeps only in-frame clonotypes and omits some of them. The sample has about 27,000 clones; roughly 85% are singletons. Their antigens remain unidentified. The sequences come from CD4+ T cells from PBMCs cultured with HCoV-NL63 spike peptides, collected after COVID-19 vaccination. The source is a human donor who received a COVID-19 vaccine. Some clones in this sample may be carry-over from other donors' samples. Both conserved end residues are part of each CDR3. D genes are given only for firm matches. Part of the rows lack a size; the others show once, few, many or a class for expanded clones.

V	J	D	size	length	CDR3	DNA
TRBV6-4	TRBJ1-1	TRBD1	NA	12	CASSDRQGRAFF	TGTGCCAGCAGTGACCGACAGGGGCGAGCTTTCTTT
TRBV7-3	TRBJ2-2	TRBD2	few	17	CASSLSSGGLITGELFF	TGTGCCAGCAGCTTATCTAGCGGGGGGCTTATCACCGGGGAGCTGTTTTTT
TRBV5-1	TRBJ2-3	NA	NA	17	CASSWTSGSSSTDTQYF	TGCGCCAGCAGCTGGACATCCGGGTCTTCTAGCACAGATACGCAGTATTTT
TRBV24-1	TRBJ2-3	NA	NA	12	CATSDIGDTQYF	TGTGCCACCAGTGATATCGGGGATACGCAGTATTTT
TRBV5-6	TRBJ2-5	TRBD1	NA	16	CASSLERGRGRETQYF	TGTGCCAGCAGCTTGGAACGAGGCAGGGGGCGGGAGACCCAGTACTTC
TRBV9	TRBJ2-1	TRBD1	once	15	CASSVDAGGGNEQFF	TGTGCCAGCAGCGTAGATGCAGGGGGCGGCAATGAGCAGTTCTTC
TRBV19	TRBJ1-5	TRBD1	NA	17	CASSPRDRGLSNQPQHF	TGTGCCAGTAGTCCCCGGGACAGGGGCCTGAGCAATCAGCCCCAGCATTTT
TRBV4-1	TRBJ2-5	TRBD2	once	17	CASSQAQTSGGRETQYF	TGCGCCAGCAGCCAAGCCCAGACTAGCGGGGGGCGTGAGACCCAGTACTTC
TRBV5-1	TRBJ1-1	TRBD1	NA	15	CASRAGTGMNTEAFF	TGCGCCAGCAGAGCCGGGACAGGGATGAACACTGAAGCTTTCTTT
TRBV9	TRBJ1-4	NA	NA	15	CASSYEGATNEKLFF	TGTGCCAGCAGCTACGAAGGAGCAACTAATGAAAAACTGTTTTTT
TRBV23-1	TRBJ2-2	TRBD1	NA	15	CASSGQGNDTGELFF	TGCGCCAGCAGTGGACAGGGGAATGACACCGGGGAGCTGTTTTTT
TRBV12-5	TRBJ2-4	NA	NA	16	CASGPTGSLAKNIQYF	TGTGCTAGTGGTCCTACAGGGTCGCTAGCCAAAAACATTCAGTACTTC
TRBV5-1	TRBJ1-2	NA	NA	13	CASSPGQSFSYTF	TGCGCCAGCAGCCCCGGACAGTCCTTTAGCTACACCTTC
TRBV9	TRBJ1-6	NA	once	13	CASSVEVNSPLHF	TGTGCCAGCAGCGTAGAAGTTAATTCACCCCTCCACTTT
TRBV2	TRBJ1-6	TRBD1	NA	14	CASRRQGGNSPLHF	TGTGCCAGCAGGAGGCAGGGGGGCAATTCACCCCTCCACTTT
TRBV18	TRBJ1-1	NA	NA	14	CASSPGLTNTEAFF	TGTGCCAGCTCACCGGGACTTACGAACACTGAAGCTTTCTTT
TRBV4-2	TRBJ2-2	TRBD1	NA	17	CASSHPTGGTDTGELFF	TGTGCCAGCAGCCACCCGACAGGGGGCACCGACACCGGGGAGCTGTTTTTT
TRBV4-3	TRBJ1-6	NA	NA	16	CASSQEESSYNSPLHF	TGCGCCAGCAGCCAAGAGGAGAGCTCCTATAATTCACCCCTCCACTTT
TRBV12-5	TRBJ2-2	TRBD2	NA	15	CASTKDWGGTGELFF	TGTGCTAGTACAAAGGACTGGGGGGGCACCGGGGAGCTGTTTTTT
TRBV24-1	TRBJ1-2	TRBD1	NA	16	CATSAGTGGRFYGYTF	TGTGCCACCAGTGCCGGGACAGGGGGCCGGTTCTATGGCTACACCTTC
TRBV6-6	TRBJ1-5	TRBD1	once	14	CASRETGYEQPQHF	TGTGCCAGCAGGGAGACAGGGTATGAGCAGCCCCAGCATTTT
TRBV6-2/TRBV6-3	TRBJ1-1	TRBD1	NA	14	CASSWDRLNTEAFF	TGTGCCAGCAGTTGGGACAGGCTGAACACTGAAGCTTTCTTT